This T cell receptor beta chain was captured in a study of cytomegalovirus exposure and HLA in healthy donors. The PCR had 60 Vbeta and 13 Jbeta primers. Libraries were prepared by immunoSEQ multiplex PCR; TCRdb keeps only in-frame clonotypes and omits some of them. This sample yields 200,000 to 250,000 clones, of which 85% to 90% are seen a single time; 1% to 1.5% belongs to the top ten. After removal of 1 base from V and 0 bases from J, the junction contained 2 bases not matched to a gene. The CDR3 runs 16 residues. Germline-derived CDR1 and CDR2 are SGHTA and FQGTGA. This clone was detected once. The source material was PBMCs. This receptor was obtained from a human donor in good health. This rearrangement joins TRBV7-3 to TRBJ2-1; 8 bases agree with TRBD2. The CDR3 DNA sequence: TGTGCCAGCAGCTTAAAAGCGGGAGCCTCCTACAATGAGCAGTTCTTC. Translation gives CASSLKAGASYNEQFF. Filled out from reference TRBV7-3 and TRBJ2-1, the complete variable domain reads GAGVSQTPSNKVTEKGKYVELRCDPISGHTALYWYRQSLGQGPEFLIYFQGTGAADDSGLPNDRFFAVRPEGSVSTLKIQRTERGDSAVYLCASSLKAGASYNEQFFGPGTRLTVL.